This T cell receptor beta chain appears in the sequencing data of a study of blood T cell repertoires in COVID-19. The overall study: Sites in the United States, Italy and Spain provided acute and convalescent COVID-19 samples. PBMCs, B-cell-depleted T cells, or T cells were the source of the cDNA or gDNA that made up the material.

Losses at the gene ends were 4 bases for V and 5 bases for J; bases not matched to a gene: 9. The germline gives CDR1 SGHRS, CDR2 YFSETQ. The CDR3 extends over 16 amino acids. In the original workflow: Amplification from reference gene primers served as the basis for estimated nucleated cell counts. Generated by immunoSEQ multiplex PCR, the TCRdb table keeps only in-frame clones and is missing some. V, J and clone size are taken as reported in that table, and D and trimming were inferred from the DNA itself. There are under 150,000 clones in the sample; roughly 88% occur only once, and roughly 28% lies in the top ten.

The rearrangement joins TRBV5-1 to TRBJ2-2, with 9 bases lining up with TRBD2. The receptor comes from a human donor in a cohort sampled during active COVID-19. Sequenced sample: peripheral blood. DNA of the CDR3: TGCGCCAGCAGCCTAGAAGGGACTAGCTATACCGGGGAGCTGTTTTTT. Translation: CASSLEGTSYTGELFF.